The TCR beta chain under discussion was sequenced for a study of coeliac disease. This CDR3 is 17 amino acids long. Per germline, CDR1 SGDLS and CDR2 YYNGEE. V gave up 0 bases and J gave up 0 bases, with 13 bases separating them. TCRdb keeps only in-frame clones here, not all; method: immunoSEQ multiplex PCR. The sample comprises some 3,100 clones, 64% of which are singletons, and roughly a third rests with the top ten. The sequenced sample was intraepithelial lymphocytes from the gut. The gene calls are TRBV9 and TRBJ1-3; D might be TRBD1 (5 bases). This receptor was obtained from a woman between 35 and 50 years old. CDR3 residues: CASSVGLGQNSGNTIYF. The CDR3 DNA reads TGTGCCAGCAGCGTAGGTCTGGGGCAGAACTCTGGAAACACCATATATTTT.